The source of this TCR beta chain is a study of blood T cell repertoires in COVID-19. Study as a whole: Collection of acute and convalescent COVID-19 samples took place in the United States, Italy and Spain. T cells, B-cell-depleted T cells, or PBMCs provided the cDNA or gDNA that served as material.

This study enrolled people aged roughly 18 to 90 from approximately 25 US geographic areas. Clinical history as reported by participants underpinned cohort assignment. Generated by immunoSEQ multiplex PCR, the TCRdb table keeps only in-frame clones and is missing some. The sample contains about 400,000 clones, approximately 86% of which appear only once. After removal of 4 bases from V and 6 bases from J, the junction contained 11 bases not matched to a gene. There are 18 residues in the CDR3. Germline V gene data show CDR1 as SGHRS and CDR2 as YFSETQ. This chain connects TRBV5-1 to TRBJ2-3; 16 nucleotides agree with TRBD2. The TCR sequence derives from a middle-aged woman with acute COVID-19. The sample consisted of PBMCs or T cells enriched from blood (not recorded which). The CDR3 bases are TGCGCCAGCAGCCCTGCCGGGACTAGCGGGGGGGGTCTGGATACGCAGTATTTT. This gives the protein CASSPAGTSGGGLDTQYF.